Listed here are 8 T cell receptor beta chains from one sample, sequenced in a study of T cell responses to AZD1222 COVID-19 vaccine. This table comes from immunoSEQ multiplex PCR, and its TCRdb copy is limited to in-frame clones, with some not included. The sample holds 90,000 to 110,000 clones, 80% to 90% seen once. The sample was peripheral blood, taken 28 days after the second AZD1222 dose. The receptors shown here come from an adult who received the AZD1222 COVID-19 vaccine.

CDR3: CASSQGPNLNTEAFF. The CDR3, as DNA: TGCGCCAGCAGCCAAGGGCCCAACCTAAACACTGAAGCTTTCTTT. The genes are TRBV4-3 and TRBJ1-1, with no clear D. This CDR3 has 15 amino acids. CDR1 is LGHNA, CDR2 YSLEER, per germline. The ends were cut back, 1 base at V and 2 bases at J, with 11 bases in the middle.

The J gene is TRBJ1-1, the V gene TRBV2; possibly TRBD1 for D (5 bases). Trimming pared 6 bases from V and 7 bases from J, leaving 12 bases between. The CDR3 spans 12 residues. The V gene's germline CDR1 is SNHLY and CDR2 FYNNEI. The CDR3 region is CASRMVGGEAFF. CDR3 bases: TGTGCCAGCAGGATGGTGGGGGGTGAAGCTTTCTTT.

The chain links TRBV27 to TRBJ2-7; no definite D call. The CDR3 is 14 amino acids. From germline, CDR1 is MNHEY and CDR2 SMNVEV (reference sequence). V was clipped by 3 bases and J by 4 bases, with 13 bases between them. The CDR3 nucleotides read TGTGCCAGCAGTTTCGGTAGCCTGGGGTACGAGCAGTACTTC. Translation: CASSFGSLGYEQYF.

In its sample, this clone was seen a few times. The chain couples TRBV21-1 to TRBJ1-5; the D call of TRBD1 is as the table states it, not checked on the DNA. TRBV21-1 is listed as a pseudogene. There are 13 residues in the CDR3. Written as DNA, the CDR3 is TGTGCCAGCCCCACAGTCCTCAATCAGCCCCAGCATTTT. Translated: CASPTVLNQPQHF.

The count of this clone is one. The V gene is TRBV7-7, the J gene TRBJ2-2, with 8 positions matching TRBD1. V trimming: 5 bases; J trimming: 4 bases; junction bases outside the gene matches: 12. Germline CDR1 reads SSHAT; CDR2 reads FNYEAQ (reference sequence). The CDR3 runs 17 residues. Here the CDR3 reads CASSPSVGQASTGELFF. The CDR3 DNA is TGTGCCAGCAGCCCGTCTGTGGGACAGGCGAGCACCGGGGAGCTGTTTTTT.

CDR3 amino acids: CASSYLGPGNTIYF. CDR3 bases: TGTGCCAGCAGTTACCTGGGCCCTGGAAACACCATATATTTT. The chain is built from TRBV6-5 and TRBJ1-3; no clear D gene. This CDR3 is built from 14 residues. The V gene's germline CDR1 is MNHEY and CDR2 SVGAGI. V gave up 2 bases and J gave up 2 bases, with 7 bases separating them.

To note about this clone: The sample holds other DNA sequences that translate to the same CDR3. V and J are TRBV4-3 and TRBJ2-1, with 13 bases matching TRBD2. The length of the CDR3 is 16 residues. V dropped 1 base and J dropped 3; count of bases not matched to a gene: 0. In germline, CDR1 is LGHNA, CDR2 YSLEER. CDR3 loop: CASSQGTSGGYNEQFF. CDR3 DNA: TGCGCCAGCAGCCAAGGGACTAGCGGGGGCTACAATGAGCAGTTCTTC.

The rearrangement joins TRBV3-1 (or the pseudogene TRBV3-2) to TRBJ2-7; 11 bases match TRBD1. CDR3 length: 14 residues. J was trimmed by 7 bases and V by 3 bases; bases with no gene match: 5. In germline, CDR1 is LGHDT, CDR2 YNNKEL (reference sequence). CDR3 nucleotide sequence: TGTGCCAGCAGCCAGGGACAGGGGGTGGGGGAGCAGTACTTC. Protein: CASSQGQGVGEQYF.